These 12 T cell receptor beta chains were sequenced from one sample in a study of spatial heterogeneity in lung cancer. Time point indicated: sample taken at primary tumor resection. TCRdb re-called the 5' RACE reads with MiXCR, one entry per CDR3 protein. This table holds about 92,000 distinct CDR3 sequences, around 12% found once. Sequencing was performed on PBMCs, taken at surgery. These receptors were taken from a male donor with early-stage non-small cell lung cancer.

This clonotype showed up many times. The rearrangement joins TRBV9 to TRBJ2-7; D unclear. Trimming cost V 1 base and J 5 bases, with 13 bases left between them. The germline gives CDR1 SGDLS, CDR2 YYNGEE. The CDR3 covers 14 residues. CDR3 in amino acids: CASSVSPGGNEQYF. The DNA for the CDR3 is TGTGCCAGCAGCGTAAGCCCGGGCGGCAACGAGCAGTACTTC.

The V call is TRBV6-2 or TRBV6-3, the J call TRBJ2-1; 7 nucleotides line up with TRBD2. The CDR3 extends over 15 amino acids. J lost 7 bases, V lost 6 bases, and 12 bases had no gene match. Germline V lookup: CDR1 MNHEY, CDR2 SVGEGT. CDR3 nucleotide sequence: TGTGCCAGCAGCCACCCGGGCAGGGAGGGAAATGAGCAGTTCTTC. It encodes CASSHPGREGNEQFF.

This clonotype was observed a handful of times. The chain joins TRBV20-1 to TRBJ2-1; 7 nucleotides line up with TRBD2. The CDR3 sequence is 17 residues long. V lost 4 bases, J lost 3 bases, and 15 bases stayed unmatched. Germline V gene sequence: CDR1 DFQATT, CDR2 SNEGSKA (reference sequence). The CDR3 nucleotides are TGCAGTGCTACCCCCCTTAGCGCTAGCGGAAACTACAATGAGCAGTTCTTC. The encoded protein is CSATPLSASGNYNEQFF.

The rearrangement joins TRBV12-3 or TRBV12-4 to TRBJ2-7, with 7 nucleotides matching TRBD2. The CDR3 runs 11 residues. Trimming took 3 bases from V and 11 from J; bases not matched to a gene: 4. The CDR3 region has the DNA TGTGCCAGCAGTTTCTTAGGGAGGGAGTACTTC. This sequence encodes CASSFLGREYF.

In its sample, this clonotype was seen many times. This chain joins TRBV5-1 and TRBJ1-2; 9 bases match TRBD1. Losses at the gene ends were 4 bases for V and 3 bases for J; bases not matched to a gene: 4. Per the germline V gene, CDR1 is SGHRS and CDR2 is YFSETQ. The CDR3 covers 14 residues. The CDR3 DNA follows: TGCGCCAGCAGCCCGACAGGGGGAGACTATGGCTACACCTTC. Its translation is CASSPTGGDYGYTF.

The J gene is TRBJ2-7, the V gene TRBV29-1, with D possibly being TRBD1 (6 bases). The V and J ends lost 6 bases and 5 bases respectively, with 20 bases between them. This CDR3 contains 14 residues. From germline, CDR1 is SQVTM and CDR2 ANQGSEA. CDR3 residues: CSVANRVFPHEQYF. Here the CDR3 DNA reads TGCAGCGTAGCTAACAGGGTTTTTCCCCACGAGCAGTACTTC.

At least ten counts were recorded for this clonotype. The rearrangement uses TRBV6-5 and TRBJ2-5; perhaps D is TRBD1 or TRBD2 (5 bases each). V was cut by 7 bases and J by 4 bases, with 19 bases left in between. Germline assignment: CDR1 MNHEY and CDR2 SVGAGI. This CDR3 is built from 15 residues. The CDR3 DNA is TGTGCCAGCAACGATAATCGAGGGGCCCGAGAGACCCAGTACTTC. It yields the protein CASNDNRGARETQYF.

The chain combines TRBV9 with TRBJ1-4; 9 nucleotides align to TRBD1. This CDR3 region has 15 residues. Germline CDR1 reads SGDLS; CDR2 reads YYNGEE. The V and J ends lost 5 bases and 7 bases, in that order; junction bases with no gene match: 9. CDR3 DNA: TGTGCCAGCAGTGGGAGCGGGACAGGGCGTGAAAAACTGTTTTTT. This translates into CASSGSGTGREKLFF. Using reference TRBV9 and TRBJ1-4 for the parts outside the CDR3, the full variable domain is DSGVTQTPKHLITATGQRVTLRCSPRSGDLSVYWYQQSLDQGLQFLIQYYNGEERAKGNILERFSAQQFPDLHSELNLSSLELGDSALYFCASSGSGTGREKLFFGSGTQLSVL.

J is TRBJ2-1 and V is TRBV20-1; 10 bases are a match to TRBD2. Losses at the gene ends were 3 bases for V and 1 base for J; bases not matched to a gene: 6. This CDR3 has 16 amino acids. Germline V gives CDR1 DFQATT, CDR2 SNEGSKA (reference sequence). The CDR3 is CSASKLAGASYNEQFF. CDR3 coding DNA: TGCAGTGCTAGTAAGCTAGCGGGGGCTTCCTACAATGAGCAGTTCTTC.

The V call is TRBV7-2, the J call TRBJ1-2; 7 bases line up with TRBD1. Germline CDR1 is SGHTA and CDR2 is FQGNSA. J was trimmed by 4 bases and V by 5 bases; bases with no gene match: 7. The CDR3 runs to 14 residues. In DNA form, the CDR3 reads TGTGCCAGCAGCGAGCGACAGGGCACCTATGGCTACACCTTC. This codes for CASSERQGTYGYTF.

This clonotype was seen ten or more times. The chain employs TRBV20-1 and TRBJ1-1; 8 bases are shared with TRBD1. V shed 5 bases and J 4 bases; nucleotides not matched to a gene: 6. The germline V gene encodes CDR1 DFQATT and CDR2 SNEGSKA (reference sequence). The CDR3 has 13 amino acids. CDR3 DNA: TGCAGTGCTCCGGACAGGGTGAGCACTGAAGCTTTCTTT. It encodes CSAPDRVSTEAFF.

This clonotype was recorded many times. The CDR3 DNA reads TGTGCCAGCTCACCAGGATGGGGACTTAATGAAAAACTGTTTTTT. The encoded protein is CASSPGWGLNEKLFF. V is TRBV18 and J is TRBJ1-4, with D tentatively TRBD1 (5 bases). The V end was cut by 2 bases, the J end by 4 bases, with 11 bases between. CDR1 is KGHSH, CDR2 LQKENI, per germline. This CDR3 is built from 15 residues.